This T cell receptor beta chain was found in a study of blood T cells in healthy people across ages. A second roughly 7 to 12 cycle PCR used barcoded and J-beta primers. TCRdb processed the 5' RACE reads anew with MiXCR; each CDR3 protein has one entry. The sample shows almost 800,000 distinct CDR3 sequences, 58% of them seen only once. In germline, CDR1 is GTSNPN, CDR2 SVGIG (reference sequence). V shed 2 bases and J 4 bases; nucleotides not matched to a gene: 4. This CDR3 comprises 14 residues. The chain combines TRBV30 with TRBJ2-3, with TRBD1 matching over 9 bases. Sequencing was performed on blood. The TCR originated in a man aged 30 to 39 in good health. The CDR3 is CAWSPGQGSDTQYF. In nucleotides, the CDR3 is TGTGCCTGGAGTCCGGGACAGGGATCAGATACGCAGTATTTT.